A single sample gave rise to the 28 T cell receptor beta chains below, sequenced in a study of human T cells and chemical hapten exposure. One entry per CDR3 protein results from TCRdb running MiXCR on the RACE reads. The sample contains under 300,000 distinct CDR3 sequences, about 7.7% of which appear only once. Time point here: pre-sensitization, week 0. The treatment is: therapeutic diphenylcyclopropenone sensitization with weekly scalp DPC. The sample here was whole blood, taken in connection with sensitization to the hapten diphenylcyclopropenone (DPC). Every receptor here comes from a man younger than 35 with alopecia areata. Some clones in this sample may be carry-over from other donors' samples.

The genes are TRBV12-3 or TRBV12-4 and TRBJ2-1; D ambiguous. V was cut by 1 base and J by 4 bases, with 5 bases left in between. CDR3 length equals 13 residues. In DNA, the CDR3 is TGTGCCAGCAGTTTAGTCCGTTACAATGAGCAGTTCTTC. Residues: CASSLVRYNEQFF.

This clonotype has just a few counts. The V call is TRBV5-1, the J call TRBJ2-7; no firm D call. V was shortened by 2 bases and J by 5 bases, with 8 bases between the two germline ends. Germline V gene lookup returns CDR1 SGHRS and CDR2 YFSETQ. This CDR3 region has 12 residues. CDR3 DNA: TGCGCCAGCAGCTTCGTGTCCCACGAGCAGTACTTC. It codes for CASSFVSHEQYF.

This clonotype was observed many times. CDR3 DNA sequence: TGCAGCGTTGTTTTTGTACGGCCGTATGGCTACACCTTC. Protein: CSVVFVRPYGYTF. The chain has TRBV29-1 and TRBJ1-2; D call uncertain. The germline CDR1 and CDR2 sequences are SQVTM and ANQGSEA. This CDR3 region has 13 residues. Trimming cost V 4 bases and J 5 bases, with 14 bases left between them.

This chain links TRBV6-1 with TRBJ2-3; no definite D call. The V and J ends lost 6 bases and 5 bases respectively, with 21 bases between them. CDR3 length equals 16 residues. Germline V CDR1 and CDR2: MNHNS, SASEGT. CDR3 bases: TGTGCCAGCAGATTAGTATTTCGGCAGCTAGGAGATACGCAGTATTTT. Its translation is CASRLVFRQLGDTQYF.

This clonotype was picked up a small number of times. The gene calls are TRBV7-2 and TRBJ2-7, with D possibly being TRBD1 (6 bases). Trimming removed 3 bases at V and 2 bases at J, with 11 bases between. The CDR3 has 14 amino acids. Germline V CDR1 and CDR2: SGHTA, FQGNSA. The CDR3 spells CASSFSQGPYEQYV. The CDR3 DNA reads as TGTGCCAGCAGCTTTTCCCAGGGGCCCTACGAGCAGTACGTC.

This clonotype was seen ten or more times. The chain joins TRBV20-1 to TRBJ1-1, with a possible D match to TRBD1 (6 bases). From germline, CDR1 is DFQATT and CDR2 SNEGSKA (reference sequence). Trimming pared 2 bases from V and 5 bases from J, leaving 9 bases between. This CDR3 spans 12 amino acids. This CDR3 is CSARQGLTEAFF. In DNA form, the CDR3 reads TGCAGTGCTAGACAGGGGTTGACTGAAGCTTTCTTT.

The rearrangement links TRBV20-1 to TRBJ2-7; TRBD1 might be the D (6 bases). Germline lookup yields CDR1 DFQATT and CDR2 SNEGSKA (reference sequence). This CDR3 contains 14 residues. V was pared by 4 bases and J by 2 bases, with 15 bases between. Here the CDR3 reads CSATRTADAYEQYF. The CDR3 DNA reads as TGCAGTGCTACGAGGACAGCCGACGCCTACGAGCAGTACTTC.

This clonotype was seen ten or more times. This chain uses TRBV7-8 with TRBJ1-2, with D possibly matching TRBD1 (6 bases). Trimming stripped 5 bases from V and 4 bases from J, with 14 bases between. Looked up from germline, CDR1 is SGHVS and CDR2 is FQNEAQ. This CDR3 spans 14 amino acids. The CDR3 nucleotides read TGTGCCAGCAGCGGCGCAGGGGCGTCCTATGGCTACACCTTC. This gives the protein CASSGAGASYGYTF.

This clonotype was found many times. V gene TRBV7-2 combines with J gene TRBJ2-3, with 8 bases identical to TRBD1. The CDR3 covers 18 residues. The V gene end was trimmed by 8 bases and the J gene end by 0 bases; junction bases not matched to a gene: 16. Germline values: CDR1 SGHTA, CDR2 FQGNSA. The CDR3 region has the DNA TGTGCCAGCCAGGCGGGACAGGAATTCCGAGTTAGCACAGATACGCAGTATTTT. Translated, it gives CASQAGQEFRVSTDTQYF.

On this clonotype: One base away lies a much larger clone, so this may be a sequencing read error. This chain joins TRBV6-2 or TRBV6-3 and TRBJ2-2; the D gene is possibly TRBD2 (6 bases). There are 15 residues in the CDR3. The ends were cut back, 5 bases at V and 4 bases at J, with 14 bases in the middle. The germline V gene encodes CDR1 MNHEY and CDR2 SVGEGT. CDR3 nucleotide sequence: TGTGCCAGCAGTATCGCGGGGTTGTTCACCGGGGAGCTGTTTTTT. It codes for CASSIAGLFTGELFF.

Only a few counts were recorded for this clonotype. This rearrangement joins TRBV18 to TRBJ1-3; D is unresolved. With 3 bases removed from V and 0 bases from J, the gap between germline ends came to 9 bases. Germline assignment: CDR1 KGHSH and CDR2 LQKENI. This CDR3 is 15 amino acids long. The CDR3 spells CASSPPVNSGNTIYF. The CDR3 DNA reads TGTGCCAGCTCACCCCCCGTCAACTCTGGAAACACCATATATTTT.

The chain has TRBV7-6 and TRBJ2-5; 8 nucleotides line up with TRBD2. CDR1 and CDR2 from the germline V gene are SGHVS and FNYEAQ. Trimming took 2 bases from V and 5 from J; bases not matched to a gene: 7. This CDR3 contains 15 residues. In DNA, the CDR3 is TGTGCCAGCAGCTTATCGTTGCGGGGGGATGAGACCCAGTACTTC. It is translated as CASSLSLRGDETQYF.

This clonotype was counted only a few times. The chain carries TRBV20-1 and TRBJ1-4, with a weak D call TRBD1 (5 bases). Germline loops: CDR1 DFQATT, CDR2 SNEGSKA (reference sequence). V gave up 6 bases and J gave up 0 bases, with 11 bases separating them. This CDR3 region has 14 residues. Written as DNA, the CDR3 is TGCAGTGCCCGGGACGGTGCAACTAATGAAAAACTGTTTTTT. It translates to CSARDGATNEKLFF.

Ten or more counts support this clonotype. The V and J genes are TRBV20-1 and TRBJ2-1, with D uncertain. Germline-derived CDR1 and CDR2 are DFQATT and SNEGSKA (reference sequence). V was trimmed by 0 bases and J by 6 bases, leaving 6 bases between them. CDR3 size: 12 residues. This chain's CDR3 is CSAREDGNEQFF. CDR3 bases: TGCAGTGCTAGAGAGGACGGCAATGAGCAGTTCTTC.

This clonotype was seen more than once but under ten times. The genes are TRBV28 and TRBJ1-2; D is unclear. This CDR3 contains 15 residues. Germline V gene sequence: CDR1 MDHEN, CDR2 SYDVKM. Trimming took 4 bases from V and 2 from J, leaving 14 bases between them. CDR3 sequence: CASSSRGDLNYGYTF. The CDR3 bases are TGTGCCAGCAGTTCCCGAGGAGACCTCAACTATGGCTACACCTTC.

This clonotype was picked up a small number of times. The chain couples TRBV6-5 to TRBJ1-2; D possibly corresponds to TRBD1 (5 bases). Trimming took off 6 bases at V and 6 bases at J, with 32 bases between the two ends. The CDR3 is 19 residues long. Germline V gene lookup returns CDR1 MNHEY and CDR2 SVGAGI. The CDR3 region has the DNA TGTGCCAGCAGACGCCCGAGGAACAGGACCACCCGAGGCAAAGATGGCTACACCTTC. Amino acids: CASRRPRNRTTRGKDGYTF.

The CDR3 DNA sequence: TGTGCCAGCAGCTCGGGACACGGCCCCTACGAGCAGTACTTC. Translated: CASSSGHGPYEQYF. This chain joins TRBV7-2 and TRBJ2-7; a possible D gene is TRBD1 (6 bases). The CDR3 is 14 residues long. Germline V gives CDR1 SGHTA, CDR2 FQGNSA. V shed 4 bases and J shed 2 bases, with 12 bases lying between them.

This clonotype was observed a few times. This chain uses TRBV10-3 with TRBJ2-3; D might be TRBD1 or TRBD2, each matching 5 bases. CDR1 is ENHRY, CDR2 SYGVKD, per germline. The CDR3 sequence is 14 residues long. Trimming took 5 bases from V and 2 from J, leaving 11 bases between them. The CDR3 here is CAISTGRHTDTQYF. The CDR3 nucleotides read TGTGCCATCAGTACGGGACGCCACACAGATACGCAGTATTTT.

This clonotype was picked up a small number of times. The chain employs TRBV5-1 and TRBJ2-3; 10 bases line up with TRBD1. The CDR3 is 16 amino acids. The J segment lost 0 bases and the V segment lost 4 bases, leaving 5 bases of the junction unmatched. CDR1 SGHRS and CDR2 YFSETQ come from the germline V gene. CDR3 DNA sequence: TGCGCCAGCAGCCTGGGACAGGGGATTAGCACAGATACGCAGTATTTT. This sequence encodes CASSLGQGISTDTQYF.

This chain links TRBV7-9 with TRBJ2-2, with 7 bases lining up with TRBD1. CDR1 and CDR2 (germline): SEHNR, FQNEAQ (reference sequence). The CDR3 has 16 residues. Trimming cost V 5 bases and J 2 bases; bases outside gene matches: 8. The CDR3 bases are TGTGCCAGCAGCATAACCGGGACAGCTAACACCGGGGAGCTGTTTTTT. This encodes CASSITGTANTGELFF. Filled out from reference TRBV7-9 and TRBJ2-2, the complete variable domain reads DTGVSQNPRHKITKRGQNVTFRCDPISEHNRLYWYRQTLGQGPEFLTYFQNEAQLEKSRLLSDRFSAERPKGSFSTLEIQRTEQGDSAMYLCASSITGTANTGELFFGEGSRLTVL.

This clonotype has only a few counts. V usage is TRBV12-3 or TRBV12-4 and J usage is TRBJ1-2; D remains ambiguous. The V end was cut by 3 bases, the J end by 4 bases, with 9 bases between. The CDR3 is 13 amino acids. CDR3 sequence (DNA): TGTGCCAGCAGTTTTCGGGTACCCTATGGCTACACCTTC. Protein product: CASSFRVPYGYTF.

The chain carries TRBV3-1 and TRBJ1-1; D might be TRBD1 (5 bases). CDR1 and CDR2 from the germline V gene are LGHDT and YNNKEL (reference sequence). The CDR3 spans 17 residues. Trimming took off 0 bases at V and 4 bases at J, with 18 bases between the two ends. The CDR3 region has the DNA TGTGCCAGCAGCCAAGATCTTTACGGGGCAGAAGGCACTGAAGCTTTCTTT. Its translation is CASSQDLYGAEGTEAFF.

The CDR3 DNA sequence: TGTGCCAGCAGTCTCAGGGGGCGGACCACTGAAGCTTTCTTT. Amino acid sequence: CASSLRGRTTEAFF. The V and J genes are TRBV27 and TRBJ1-1; TRBD1 aligns across 8 bases. Germline-derived CDR1 and CDR2 are MNHEY and SMNVEV (reference sequence). This CDR3 comprises 14 residues. The V and J ends lost 5 bases and 4 bases, in that order; junction bases with no gene match: 6.

This clonotype occurred a few times. The chain has TRBV5-1 and TRBJ2-3, with TRBD1 as a possible D gene (6 bases). Germline loops: CDR1 SGHRS, CDR2 YFSETQ. V lost 6 bases and J 0 bases, leaving 17 bases between the germline ends. CDR3 length equals 16 residues. The DNA of the CDR3 is TGCGCCAGCACAGGGGCCTGGTCCCCTAGCACAGATACGCAGTATTTT. It yields the protein CASTGAWSPSTDTQYF.

This clonotype was counted between two and nine times. The V and J genes are TRBV6-2 or TRBV6-3 and TRBJ1-1, with TRBD1 identical over 7 bases. Germline V gives CDR1 MNHEY, CDR2 SVGEGT. The J segment lost 4 bases and the V segment lost 6 bases, leaving 8 bases of the junction unmatched. The CDR3 loop spans 14 amino acids. The CDR3 spells CASSHPDRVTEAFF. The CDR3 DNA reads as TGTGCCAGCAGCCACCCAGACAGGGTCACTGAAGCTTTCTTT.

This clonotype was counted only a few times. The chain uses TRBV7-8 and TRBJ2-3; D is perhaps TRBD1 (6 bases). The CDR3 consists of 15 residues. The germline V gene has CDR1 SGHVS and CDR2 FQNEAQ. V dropped 3 bases and J dropped 0 bases, with 10 bases sitting between them. The CDR3 DNA is TGTGCCAGCAGCTTTTCGAGGGGGAGCACAGATACGCAGTATTTT. It yields the protein CASSFSRGSTDTQYF. Full variable domain (missing parts from reference TRBV7-8 and TRBJ2-3): GAGVSQSPRYKVAKRGQDVALRCDPISGHVSLFWYQQALGQGPEFLTYFQNEAQLDKSGLPSDRFFAERPEGSVSTLKIQRTQQEDSAVYLCASSFSRGSTDTQYFGPGTRLTVL.

This clonotype was seen ten or more times. The genes are TRBV4-3 and TRBJ2-7; D possibly matches TRBD1 or TRBD2 (5 bases each). Trimming took off 1 base at V and 3 bases at J, with 13 bases between the two ends. This CDR3 has 15 amino acids. The germline gives CDR1 LGHNA, CDR2 YSLEER. CDR3 region: CASSQGLGTGYEQYV. DNA of the CDR3: TGCGCCAGCAGCCAAGGGCTAGGGACGGGCTACGAGCAGTACGTC.

This clonotype appeared a few times. This chain joins TRBV12-3 or TRBV12-4 and TRBJ1-1; 10 bases fit TRBD1. This CDR3 region has 16 residues. V trimming: 5 bases; J trimming: 3 bases; junction bases outside the gene matches: 9. CDR3: CASSPSGQGKDTEAFF. The CDR3 DNA reads as TGTGCCAGCAGTCCATCGGGACAGGGGAAAGACACTGAAGCTTTCTTT.